In this sample, the clone carrying this TCR beta chain turned up a few times. The data belong to a study of identical twins. TCRdb used MiXCR to reprocess the 5' RACE reads, holding one entry per CDR3 protein. This table holds roughly 470,000 distinct CDR3 sequences, 13% to 15% found once. The V end lost 1 base, the J end lost 2 bases, and 6 bases lay between the germline ends. Germline CDR1 MNHEY, CDR2 SMNVEV (reference sequence). This CDR3 is 13 amino acids long. These data were also reused for a study on yellow fever vaccine responses in identical twins.

The chain couples TRBV27 to TRBJ2-7; TRBD1 might be the D (5 bases). The sequence came from a woman under 30 in good health. Input material: CD4+ T cells sorted from blood. CDR3 residues: CASSLLGPYEQYF. As DNA, the CDR3 is TGTGCCAGCAGTTTATTGGGGCCCTACGAGCAGTACTTC.